The clone carrying this TCR beta chain occurred a few times. What it recognizes is unknown. TCRdb reprocessed the 5' RACE reads via MiXCR and lists one record per CDR3 protein. The table includes a few hundred thousand distinct CDR3 sequences, under 20% detected once. These data come from a study of CD8 T cells in ankylosing spondylitis. Overall study results and limits: Peripheral blood held disease-linked clones only at relatively low frequency, and these were CD8+. One TCR beta motif, made up of fewer than 10 highly homologous variants, appeared characteristic of ankylosing spondylitis blood.

This CDR3 contains 16 residues. Unmatched junction bases numbered 13, after V lost 8 bases and J lost 4 bases. The germline V gene has CDR1 MDHEN and CDR2 SYDVKM. The receptor comes from a male donor with ankylosing spondylitis. The source material was blood, either unsorted or a sorted T cell fraction (not recorded which). The chain links TRBV28 to TRBJ1-3; 8 nucleotides align to TRBD1. CDR3 sequence: CASLQGAKRRGNTIYF. The CDR3 nucleotides are TGTGCCAGCCTCCAGGGGGCGAAGCGACGAGGAAACACCATATATTTT. The full variable domain, rest sourced from reference TRBV28 and TRBJ1-3, is DVKVTQSSRYLVKRTGEKVFLECVQDMDHENMFWYRQDPGLGLRLIYFSYDVKMKEKGDIPEGYSVSREKKERFSLILESASTNQTSMYLCASLQGAKRRGNTIYFGEGSWLTVV.